Listed below are T cell receptor beta chains from one sample, sequenced in a study of blood T cell repertoires in COVID-19. Clones were read by immunoSEQ multiplex PCR, and TCRdb kept only the in-frame ones, dropping some. This table has tens of thousands of clones, roughly nine tenths appearing once. The sequenced sample consisted of peripheral blood. The receptor set was obtained from a human donor in a cohort sampled during active COVID-19. CDR3s include the opening cysteine and the closing phenylalanine or tryptophan. D genes are given only for firm matches. The listing skips clone size in some rows; elsewhere it reads once, few, many or a size class.

cdr3_length j_call clone_size v_call d_call cdr3_nt cdr3_aa
20 TRBJ2-6 . TRBV6-2/TRBV6-3 . TGTGCCAGCAGTTATCTCTTGCGCGAGGGAATCCCGCAAGGGGCCAACGTCCTGACTTTC CASSYLLREGIPQGANVLTF
16 TRBJ1-2 once TRBV6-2/TRBV6-3 . TGTGCCAGCAGTTACTCGATCAGCACCGGGTTGAGTGGCTACACCTTC CASSYSISTGLSGYTF
14 TRBJ1-4 . TRBV19 . TGTGCCAGTAGGAGAGGGACTCCCAATGAAAAACTGTTTTTT CASRRGTPNEKLFF
13 TRBJ2-3 . TRBV27 . TGTGCCAGCACAGGTGTTGTCACAGATACGCAGTATTTT CASTGVVTDTQYF
14 TRBJ1-4 once TRBV2 . TGTGCCAGTTACACGGCCGCGGTTAATGAAAAACTGTTTTTT CASYTAAVNEKLFF
13 TRBJ2-1 few TRBV27 . TGTGCCAGCAGTTTCGGGGAATTCGATGAGCAGTTCTTC CASSFGEFDEQFF
16 TRBJ2-2 . TRBV6-5 TRBD2 TGTGCCAGCAGTTACTTAGCGGGAGTTCTGTCCGGGGAGCTGTTTTTT CASSYLAGVLSGELFF
13 TRBJ1-1 . TRBV6-5 . TGTGCCAGCAGCAGGGAAGTGAACACTGAAGCTTTCTTT CASSREVNTEAFF
14 TRBJ2-3 . TRBV5-1 . TGCGCCAGCAGCTTGGCACTAGTTGCAGATACGCAGTATTTT CASSLALVADTQYF
15 TRBJ1-2 . TRBV28 . TGTGCCAGCAGCCCCTCGGGGTCTAGGGAGGGTGGCTACACCTTC CASSPSGSREGGYTF
16 TRBJ2-2 . TRBV10-3 . TGTGCCATCACCGCAAAGACAGATCGGCTGGCCGGGGAGCTGTTTTTT CAITAKTDRLAGELFF
16 TRBJ1-1 . TRBV9 TRBD1 TGTGCCAGCAGCGCGGACAGGGGGCTTGTAGGAACTGAAGCTTTCTTT CASSADRGLVGTEAFF
13 TRBJ2-5 . TRBV30 TRBD2 TGTGCCTGGAGTTTAGGACTAGCGGGAGGAGGGGACTTC CAWSLGLAGGGDF
12 TRBJ2-4 . TRBV3-1/TRBV3-2 . TGTGCCAGCAGCCTGCAGGGAAACATTCAGTACTTC CASSLQGNIQYF
14 TRBJ2-2 . TRBV6-5 . TGTGCCAGCAGTTTGAGACAGTTCGCCGGGGAGCTGTTTTTT CASSLRQFAGELFF
12 TRBJ1-4 . TRBV6-5 TRBD1 TGTGCCAGCAGTCAGACAGGGGAAAAACTGTTTTTT CASSQTGEKLFF
15 TRBJ2-3 . TRBV6-4 TRBD2 TGTGCCAGCAGTGAGACTAGCGGGGGCACAGATACGCAGTATTTT CASSETSGGTDTQYF
17 TRBJ2-1 . TRBV3-1/TRBV3-2 . TGTGCCAGCAGCCCCTATGGGGTTAGCGGAGGCTACAATGAGCAGTTCTTC CASSPYGVSGGYNEQFF
14 TRBJ1-2 . TRBV21-1 . TGTGCCAGCAGCATTCCGACAGGGAACTATGGCTACACCTTC CASSIPTGNYGYTF
11 TRBJ1-1 . TRBV7-9 . TGTGCCAGCAGCCTCCGGGAGGTGGCTTTCTTT CASSLREVAFF
13 TRBJ1-5 . TRBV12-3/TRBV12-4 . TGTGCCAGCAGTGCCACATCAAATCAGCCCCAGCATTTT CASSATSNQPQHF
15 TRBJ1-5 . TRBV10-2 TRBD1 TGCGCCAGCAGTGTGACAGGGTGGAACAATCAGCCCCAGCATTTT CASSVTGWNNQPQHF
15 TRBJ2-2 . TRBV6-5 TRBD2 TGTGCCAGCAGATGGACTAGCGGAAACACCGGGGAGCTGTTTTTT CASRWTSGNTGELFF
16 TRBJ2-1 . TRBV6-1 . TGTGCCAGCAGTGAGGGGGCGGGAGAATGGTACAATGAGCAGTTCTTC CASSEGAGEWYNEQFF
14 TRBJ1-1 . TRBV5-1 TRBD1 TGCGCCAGCAGCCGCGGGACAGGGGAAACTGAAGCTTTCTTT CASSRGTGETEAFF
13 TRBJ1-2 . TRBV19 . TGTGCCAGTAGACGTTTGGCCAGCTATGGCTACACCTTC CASRRLASYGYTF